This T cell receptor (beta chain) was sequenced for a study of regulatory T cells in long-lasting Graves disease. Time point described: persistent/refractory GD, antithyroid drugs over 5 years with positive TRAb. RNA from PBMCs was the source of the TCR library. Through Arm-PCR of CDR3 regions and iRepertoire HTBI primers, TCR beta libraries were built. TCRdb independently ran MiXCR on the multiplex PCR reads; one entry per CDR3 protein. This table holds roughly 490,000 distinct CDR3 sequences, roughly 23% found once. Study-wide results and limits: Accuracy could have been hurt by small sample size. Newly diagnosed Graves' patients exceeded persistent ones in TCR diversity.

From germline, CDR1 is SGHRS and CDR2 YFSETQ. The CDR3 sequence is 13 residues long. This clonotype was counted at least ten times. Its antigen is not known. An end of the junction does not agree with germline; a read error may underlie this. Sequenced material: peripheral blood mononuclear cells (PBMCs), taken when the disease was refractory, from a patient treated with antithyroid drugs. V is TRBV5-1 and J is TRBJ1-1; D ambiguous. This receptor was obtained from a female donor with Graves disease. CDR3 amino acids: CASSLEGNTEAFF. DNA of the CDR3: TGTGCCAGCAGCTTAGAGGGGAACACTGAAGCTTTCTTT.